This T cell receptor (beta chain) appears in the sequencing data of a study of T cells after yellow fever vaccination. Study-level findings and limits: Within FACS-sorted repertoires, abundant clonotypes contaminating from the bulk population could be present.

A universal primer site and UMIs were added as TCR cDNA was made by 5'RACE template switching. Via MiXCR, TCRdb re-called the 5' RACE reads, giving one row per CDR3 protein. This sample carries hundreds of thousands of distinct CDR3 sequences, around 4.9% of them seen once, and the ten largest clones take 2.5% to 4%. This clonotype showed up just a few times. Its antigen is currently unknown. The CDR3 contains 14 residues. Trimming took off 6 bases at V and 0 bases at J, with 9 bases between the two ends. CDR1 SGHRS and CDR2 YFSETQ come from the germline V gene. The sample in question was CD4+ T cells sorted from PBMCs, obtained on the day of the yellow fever booster vaccination. This receptor was identified in a man aged 18 to 30 who received the YFV17D yellow fever vaccine. The chain carries TRBV5-1 and TRBJ2-2, with D possibly matching TRBD2 (6 bases). This CDR3 is CASKAGPNTGELFF. The CDR3 region has the DNA TGCGCCAGCAAAGCGGGCCCGAACACCGGGGAGCTGTTTTTT.